A selection of T cell receptor beta chains follows, all from one sample in a study of response to subunit inactivated influenza vaccine. TCRdb reprocessed the RT-PCR reads via MiXCR and lists one record per CDR3 protein. The sample carries about 700,000 distinct CDR3 sequences, 15% to 19% recorded once. Material: PBMCs from blood, obtained less than 13 days after vaccination. The receptors were sampled from a man in his forties or fifties who received an inactivated influenza vaccine. CDR3s include the opening cysteine and the closing phenylalanine or tryptophan. D genes are given only for firm matches. For some rows the clone size is stated as once, few or many, or as a class when expanded; others skip it.

CASSLDLTGSGELFF | TGTGCCAGCAGTTTAGACTTGACAGGGTCCGGGGAGCTGTTTTTT | TRBD1 | few | TRBJ2-2 | TRBV28
CASSDSGGSYEQYF | TGTGCCAGCAGTGATTCAGGGGGCAGCTACGAGCAGTACTTC | TRBD1 | few | TRBJ2-7 | TRBV2
CASSPTGGLNTEAFF | TGTGCCAGCAGCCCCACGGGGGGGTTGAACACTGAAGCTTTCTTT | NA | NA | TRBJ1-1 | TRBV12-3/TRBV12-4
CSARNLDRDYQPQHF | TGCAGTGCTAGAAACCTTGACAGGGACTATCAGCCCCAGCATTTT | TRBD1 | NA | TRBJ1-5 | TRBV20-1
CASSTQGSANEKLFF | TGTGCCAGCAGTACACAGGGGTCGGCTAATGAAAAACTGTTTTTT | TRBD1 | NA | TRBJ1-4 | TRBV7-9
CASRDRVGSYEQYF | TGTGCCAGCAGGGACAGGGTAGGGTCCTACGAGCAGTACTTC | TRBD1 | NA | TRBJ2-7 | TRBV2
CATSGGTTRSYNEQFF | TGTGCCACCAGTGGAGGGACTACCCGAAGCTACAATGAGCAGTTCTTC | TRBD2 | few | TRBJ2-1 | TRBV24-1
CASSRATGGEKETQYF | TGCGCCAGCAGCCGAGCAACCGGGGGGGAAAAAGAGACCCAGTACTTC | TRBD2 | few | TRBJ2-5 | TRBV4-1
CSARVTGFMNTEAFF | TGCAGTGCTAGAGTCACAGGGTTCATGAACACTGAAGCTTTCTTT | NA | few | TRBJ1-1 | TRBV20-1
CASSLMLDTQYF | TGTGCCAGCAGCTTAATGTTGGATACGCAGTATTTT | NA | few | TRBJ2-3 | TRBV7-2
CAWRRNTGELFF | TGTGCCTGGAGAAGGAACACCGGGGAGCTGTTTTTT | NA | few | TRBJ2-2 | TRBV30
CASGLVYGEQYF | TGTGCCAGCGGGCTGGTTTATGGCGAACAGTACTTC | NA | few | TRBJ2-7 | TRBV12-3/TRBV12-4
CSAQFANTGELFF | TGCAGTGCTCAGTTCGCGAACACCGGGGAGCTGTTTTTT | NA | few | TRBJ2-2 | TRBV20-1
CASSYAGRTGELFF | TGTGCCAGCAGTTACGCTGGTCGGACCGGGGAGCTGTTTTTT | NA | NA | TRBJ2-2 | TRBV6-2/TRBV6-3
CASSLESSGYTF | TGCGCCAGCAGCTTGGAGAGTAGTGGCTACACCTTC | NA | few | TRBJ1-2 | TRBV5-1
CASSLTGYSTDTQYF | TGTGCCAGCAGCTTAACCGGATACAGCACAGATACGCAGTATTTT | NA | NA | TRBJ2-3 | TRBV7-2
CASSLAGAGDGYTF | TGCGCCAGCAGCTTGGCCGGGGCAGGGGACGGCTACACCTTC | NA | NA | TRBJ1-2 | TRBV5-1
CATSRGGGETQYF | TGTGCCACCAGCAGAGGGGGCGGTGAGACCCAGTACTTC | NA | once | TRBJ2-5 | TRBV15
CASSSNRVHEQYF | TGTGCCAGCAGTTCAAACAGGGTCCACGAGCAGTACTTC | NA | few | TRBJ2-7 | TRBV28
CASSDDRTQYF | TGTGCCAGCAGTGATGATAGGACCCAGTACTTC | NA | few | TRBJ2-5 | TRBV9
CASRLRGYNSPLHF | TGTGCCAGCAGACTGCGAGGCTATAATTCACCCCTCCACTTT | NA | many | TRBJ1-6 | TRBV12-3/TRBV12-4
CSARPAAGGTDTQYF | TGCAGTGCTAGACCAGCTGCCGGGGGAACAGATACGCAGTATTTT | NA | NA | TRBJ2-3 | TRBV20-1
CAISERGSDGNEQFF | TGTGCCATCAGTGAGCGGGGGAGTGATGGCAATGAGCAGTTCTTC | NA | few | TRBJ2-1 | TRBV10-3
CASSQDVGTGEQYF | TGCGCCAGCAGCCAAGATGTGGGAACGGGGGAGCAGTACTTC | NA | NA | TRBJ2-7 | TRBV4-1
CASSLLGSGELFF | TGTGCCAGCAGCCTCCTAGGAAGCGGGGAGCTGTTTTTT | NA | NA | TRBJ2-2 | TRBV5-6
CASSAGTTYF | TGTGCCAGCAGTGCCGGGACCACCTATTTT | NA | many | TRBJ2-3 | TRBV6-1
CASSLFTLANTEAFF | TGTGCCAGCAGCCTGTTTACCCTGGCAAACACTGAAGCTTTCTTT | NA | NA | TRBJ1-1 | TRBV14
CASSEPLGLAGEQYF | TGTGCCAGCAGTGAACCTCTGGGACTAGCGGGCGAGCAGTACTTC | TRBD2 | NA | TRBJ2-7 | TRBV6-1